Listed below are T cell receptor beta chains from one sample, sequenced in a study of blood T cell repertoires in COVID-19. The protocol was immunoSEQ multiplex PCR, while the TCRdb copy is restricted to in-frame clones and leaves out a portion. The sample has tens of thousands of clones, roughly 89% seen once; the top ten hold 2%. Sequenced sample: peripheral blood. These receptors were obtained from a man aged 25 to 40 with acute or convalescent COVID-19. The CDR3 runs from the conserved cysteine through the conserved F or W. The D gene is left open where the match is weak. A clone size is listed for some rows: how often the clone was seen (once, few, many), or a class if it is expanded.

v_call: TRBV5-4; j_call: TRBJ1-2; clone_size: NA; cdr3_length: 15; d_call: NA; cdr3_aa: CASSLPDGTNYGYTF; cdr3_nt: TGTGCCAGCAGCTTGCCAGACGGGACTAACTATGGCTACACCTTC
v_call: TRBV19; j_call: TRBJ1-1; clone_size: NA; cdr3_length: 14; d_call: NA; cdr3_aa: CASTSEPGGTEAFF; cdr3_nt: TGTGCCAGTACCTCAGAACCGGGGGGGACTGAAGCTTTCTTT
v_call: TRBV11-2; j_call: TRBJ2-7; clone_size: NA; cdr3_length: 17; d_call: NA; cdr3_aa: CASNKLGGGSRNYEQYF; cdr3_nt: TGTGCCAGCAACAAACTCGGGGGCGGGAGTAGGAACTACGAGCAGTACTTC
v_call: TRBV5-1; j_call: TRBJ2-5; clone_size: NA; cdr3_length: 14; d_call: NA; cdr3_aa: CASKMGLAQETQYF; cdr3_nt: TGCGCCAGCAAAATGGGCCTCGCCCAAGAGACCCAGTACTTC
v_call: TRBV11-2; j_call: TRBJ1-4; clone_size: NA; cdr3_length: 15; d_call: TRBD1; cdr3_aa: CASSLIRDSNEKLFF; cdr3_nt: TGTGCCAGCAGCTTAATCCGGGACAGTAATGAAAAACTGTTTTTT
v_call: TRBV9; j_call: TRBJ2-2; clone_size: few; cdr3_length: 13; d_call: NA; cdr3_aa: CASSVFITGELFF; cdr3_nt: TGTGCCAGCAGCGTATTTATCACCGGGGAGCTGTTTTTT
v_call: TRBV19; j_call: TRBJ2-1; clone_size: NA; cdr3_length: 16; d_call: TRBD2; cdr3_aa: CASSPRTSGGEGEQFF; cdr3_nt: TGTGCCAGTAGTCCACGGACTAGCGGGGGGGAAGGTGAGCAGTTCTTC
v_call: TRBV4-3; j_call: TRBJ1-1; clone_size: few; cdr3_length: 17; d_call: TRBD1; cdr3_aa: CASSQDLSDRGIVGAFF; cdr3_nt: TGCGCCAGCAGCCAAGATTTGTCCGACAGGGGGATCGTCGGAGCTTTCTTT
v_call: TRBV7-9; j_call: TRBJ1-1; clone_size: once; cdr3_length: 13; d_call: NA; cdr3_aa: CASSLGSRTEAFF; cdr3_nt: TGTGCCAGCAGCTTAGGCTCTCGGACTGAAGCTTTCTTT
v_call: TRBV6-5; j_call: TRBJ2-2; clone_size: NA; cdr3_length: 16; d_call: NA; cdr3_aa: CASSYDGEARTGELFF; cdr3_nt: TGTGCCAGCAGTTATGACGGGGAAGCAAGAACCGGGGAGCTGTTTTTT
v_call: TRBV9; j_call: TRBJ2-3; clone_size: NA; cdr3_length: 18; d_call: TRBD2; cdr3_aa: CASSALLAGSGSADTQYF; cdr3_nt: TGTGCCAGCAGCGCCCTATTAGCGGGGTCGGGCAGCGCAGATACGCAGTATTTT
v_call: TRBV5-1; j_call: TRBJ2-3; clone_size: NA; cdr3_length: 16; d_call: NA; cdr3_aa: CASSLTAGASTDTQYF; cdr3_nt: TGCGCCAGCAGCTTGACTGCAGGGGCGAGCACAGATACGCAGTATTTT
v_call: TRBV2; j_call: TRBJ1-2; clone_size: NA; cdr3_length: 13; d_call: TRBD1; cdr3_aa: CASKEDRGNGYTF; cdr3_nt: TGTGCCAGCAAGGAGGACAGGGGTAATGGCTACACCTTC
v_call: TRBV5-1; j_call: TRBJ1-1; clone_size: NA; cdr3_length: 14; d_call: NA; cdr3_aa: CASSRTDTSTEAFF; cdr3_nt: TGCGCCAGCAGCCGCACTGACACGTCCACTGAAGCTTTCTTT
v_call: TRBV5-6; j_call: TRBJ1-1; clone_size: NA; cdr3_length: 14; d_call: NA; cdr3_aa: CASSFYNRNTEAFF; cdr3_nt: TGTGCCAGCAGCTTTTATAACAGAAACACTGAAGCTTTCTTT
v_call: TRBV18; j_call: TRBJ1-1; clone_size: NA; cdr3_length: 15; d_call: NA; cdr3_aa: CASSWGGGDGTEAFF; cdr3_nt: TGTGCCAGCTCTTGGGGTGGAGGGGACGGTACTGAAGCTTTCTTT
v_call: TRBV3-1/TRBV3-2; j_call: TRBJ1-1; clone_size: NA; cdr3_length: 13; d_call: NA; cdr3_aa: CASSQGSGTEAFF; cdr3_nt: TGTGCCAGCAGCCAAGGGAGCGGGACTGAAGCTTTCTTT
v_call: TRBV2; j_call: TRBJ1-5; clone_size: once; cdr3_length: 14; d_call: TRBD1; cdr3_aa: CASSNTGGGQPQHF; cdr3_nt: TGTGCCAGCAGTAACACAGGGGGAGGTCAGCCCCAGCATTTT
v_call: TRBV3-1/TRBV3-2; j_call: TRBJ1-1; clone_size: NA; cdr3_length: 16; d_call: TRBD1; cdr3_aa: CASSPRDRGLNTEAFF; cdr3_nt: TGTGCCAGCAGCCCGAGGGACAGGGGGTTGAACACTGAAGCTTTCTTT
v_call: TRBV9; j_call: TRBJ1-3; clone_size: few; cdr3_length: 15; d_call: NA; cdr3_aa: CASSPAASSGNTIYF; cdr3_nt: TGTGCCAGCAGCCCTGCTGCGAGCTCTGGAAACACCATATATTTT
v_call: TRBV5-1; j_call: TRBJ1-2; clone_size: NA; cdr3_length: 14; d_call: TRBD1; cdr3_aa: CASSLGTGNYGYTF; cdr3_nt: TGCGCCAGCAGCTTAGGGACAGGGAACTATGGCTACACCTTC
v_call: TRBV5-1; j_call: TRBJ1-1; clone_size: once; cdr3_length: 18; d_call: TRBD1; cdr3_aa: CASSSIKTGGRLNTEAFF; cdr3_nt: TGCGCCAGCAGCTCGATAAAGACAGGGGGAAGGTTAAACACTGAAGCTTTCTTT
v_call: TRBV18; j_call: TRBJ2-7; clone_size: few; cdr3_length: 15; d_call: TRBD2; cdr3_aa: CASSPPTSGSNEQYF; cdr3_nt: TGTGCCAGCTCACCTCCTACTAGCGGGAGCAACGAGCAGTACTTC
v_call: TRBV27; j_call: TRBJ2-1; clone_size: NA; cdr3_length: 14; d_call: TRBD1; cdr3_aa: CASSPGQGAAEQFF; cdr3_nt: TGTGCCAGCAGCCCGGGACAGGGGGCGGCTGAGCAGTTCTTC
v_call: TRBV28; j_call: TRBJ1-3; clone_size: NA; cdr3_length: 17; d_call: TRBD1; cdr3_aa: CASKTGTGIDSGNTIYF; cdr3_nt: TGTGCCAGTAAAACCGGGACAGGGATCGACTCTGGAAACACCATATATTTT
v_call: TRBV7-9; j_call: TRBJ2-1; clone_size: few; cdr3_length: 15; d_call: NA; cdr3_aa: CASSLSSGGVNEQFF; cdr3_nt: TGTGCCAGCAGCTTATCTTCTGGGGGCGTGAATGAGCAGTTCTTC
v_call: TRBV10-3; j_call: TRBJ1-2; clone_size: NA; cdr3_length: 15; d_call: TRBD1; cdr3_aa: CAISASPDRVWGYTF; cdr3_nt: TGTGCCATCAGTGCGAGTCCTGACAGGGTATGGGGCTACACCTTC
v_call: TRBV18; j_call: TRBJ2-3; clone_size: NA; cdr3_length: 15; d_call: NA; cdr3_aa: CASSPRAGGTDTQYF; cdr3_nt: TGTGCCAGCTCACCGAGAGCCGGGGGCACAGATACGCAGTATTTT
v_call: TRBV5-6; j_call: TRBJ1-5; clone_size: NA; cdr3_length: 16; d_call: TRBD1; cdr3_aa: CASSDRDRSFNQPQHF; cdr3_nt: TGTGCCAGCAGCGACCGGGACAGGTCTTTCAATCAGCCCCAGCATTTT
v_call: TRBV6-5; j_call: TRBJ1-2; clone_size: medium-sized; cdr3_length: 15; d_call: TRBD1; cdr3_aa: CASSPGQGSVYGYTF; cdr3_nt: TGTGCCAGCAGTCCCGGACAGGGATCGGTTTATGGCTACACCTTC
v_call: TRBV24-1; j_call: TRBJ1-5; clone_size: NA; cdr3_length: 15; d_call: NA; cdr3_aa: CASTGLGAPSQPQHF; cdr3_nt: TGTGCCAGCACAGGTCTTGGGGCCCCAAGTCAGCCCCAGCATTTT
v_call: TRBV15; j_call: TRBJ2-2; clone_size: NA; cdr3_length: 14; d_call: TRBD1; cdr3_aa: CATSDRQGTGELFF; cdr3_nt: TGTGCCACCAGCGACAGACAGGGAACCGGGGAGCTGTTTTTT
v_call: TRBV18; j_call: TRBJ2-2; clone_size: NA; cdr3_length: 15; d_call: NA; cdr3_aa: CASSPGIQGTGELFF; cdr3_nt: TGTGCCAGCTCACCCGGGATCCAAGGGACCGGGGAGCTGTTTTTT
v_call: TRBV11-2; j_call: TRBJ1-2; clone_size: NA; cdr3_length: 16; d_call: NA; cdr3_aa: CASSLGYSRRNYGYTF; cdr3_nt: TGTGCCAGCAGCTTAGGCTATAGTAGGCGGAACTATGGCTACACCTTC
v_call: TRBV6-5; j_call: TRBJ1-1; clone_size: NA; cdr3_length: 13; d_call: NA; cdr3_aa: CASSYTQGSEAFF; cdr3_nt: TGTGCCAGCAGTTACACTCAGGGTTCGGAAGCTTTCTTT
v_call: TRBV28; j_call: TRBJ2-7; clone_size: NA; cdr3_length: 20; d_call: TRBD2; cdr3_aa: CASSLLGRGSSGSPRNEQYF; cdr3_nt: TGTGCCAGCAGTTTATTGGGACGGGGGAGTAGCGGGAGCCCTCGTAACGAGCAGTACTTC
v_call: TRBV5-1; j_call: TRBJ1-2; clone_size: once; cdr3_length: 15; d_call: NA; cdr3_aa: CASSLVSGANYGYTF; cdr3_nt: TGCGCCAGCAGCTTGGTGTCAGGGGCTAACTATGGCTACACCTTC
v_call: TRBV7-2; j_call: TRBJ2-7; clone_size: few; cdr3_length: 12; d_call: NA; cdr3_aa: CASSFNRDEQYF; cdr3_nt: TGTGCCAGCAGCTTTAACAGGGACGAGCAGTACTTC
v_call: TRBV19; j_call: TRBJ2-3; clone_size: NA; cdr3_length: 15; d_call: NA; cdr3_aa: CASSIGAAGTDTQYF; cdr3_nt: TGTGCCAGTAGTATAGGGGCAGCGGGCACAGATACGCAGTATTTT
v_call: TRBV29-1; j_call: TRBJ1-2; clone_size: NA; cdr3_length: 13; d_call: NA; cdr3_aa: CSVEDREAYGYTF; cdr3_nt: TGCAGCGTTGAAGACAGGGAGGCGTATGGCTACACCTTC
v_call: TRBV10-3; j_call: TRBJ1-6; clone_size: few; cdr3_length: 12; d_call: NA; cdr3_aa: CAISEGGSPLHF; cdr3_nt: TGTGCCATCAGTGAAGGGGGTTCACCCCTCCACTTT
v_call: TRBV5-5; j_call: TRBJ1-1; clone_size: NA; cdr3_length: 13; d_call: TRBD1; cdr3_aa: CASSRQGYTEAFF; cdr3_nt: TGTGCCAGCAGCCGACAGGGTTACACTGAAGCTTTCTTT